This T cell receptor (beta chain) comes out of a study of metastatic and nonmetastatic thyroid tumors. Study summary: Patients with malignant and benign thyroid disease provided blood and tumor or nodule tissue, whose repertoires were compared.

There are 15 residues in the CDR3. V was clipped by 10 bases and J by 1 base; unmatched bases: 12. In the study's own analysis: CDR3 differences across clinicopathological groups were used to build a distant-metastasis classifier for papillary thyroid cancer. TCRdb re-processed the PCR reads through MiXCR. The V and J calls shown here were made by TCRdb, not taken from the authors' results. Of more than 15,000 clones in the sample, over 20% are singletons; the top ten hold around 8.1%. Each patient went into thyroid surgery without having received any treatment. This clone was counted a few times. The clonotype originates from a female donor with papillary thyroid cancer or a benign thyroid nodule (not recorded which). Some clones in this sample may be carry-over from other donors' samples. The chain links TRBV12-3 or TRBV12-4 to TRBJ1-2, with 7 positions matching TRBD1. The source material was adjacent normal tissue. CDR3 in amino acids: CATTEGQPGNYGYTF. The CDR3 coding sequence is TGTGCCACTACCGAGGGACAGCCTGGTAACTATGGCTACACCTTC.